This TCR beta chain appears in the sequencing data of a study of T cell clonotyping in hematopoietic cell transplantation. Study results and caveats: Broader posttransplant TCR repertoire diversity was predicted by graft donor and pretransplant recipient Inverse Simpson Index values.

Germline V lookup: CDR1 SNHLY, CDR2 FYNNEI. This CDR3 is 10 amino acids long. V was trimmed by 3 bases and J by 3 bases, leaving 0 bases between them. The protocol was immunoSEQ multiplex PCR, while the TCRdb copy is restricted to in-frame clones and leaves out a portion. The repertoire holds around 17,000 clones, with 71% as singletons. This clone was seen a few times. No antigen is known for it. Specimen: peripheral blood mononuclear cells. The sequence was collected from a woman in her sixties or seventies in good health. Some clones in this sample may be carry-over from other donors' samples. V gene TRBV2 combines with J gene TRBJ2-7; D not certain. CDR3 sequence (DNA): TGTGCCAGCAGTGACTACGAGCAGTACTTC. As protein: CASSDYEQYF.